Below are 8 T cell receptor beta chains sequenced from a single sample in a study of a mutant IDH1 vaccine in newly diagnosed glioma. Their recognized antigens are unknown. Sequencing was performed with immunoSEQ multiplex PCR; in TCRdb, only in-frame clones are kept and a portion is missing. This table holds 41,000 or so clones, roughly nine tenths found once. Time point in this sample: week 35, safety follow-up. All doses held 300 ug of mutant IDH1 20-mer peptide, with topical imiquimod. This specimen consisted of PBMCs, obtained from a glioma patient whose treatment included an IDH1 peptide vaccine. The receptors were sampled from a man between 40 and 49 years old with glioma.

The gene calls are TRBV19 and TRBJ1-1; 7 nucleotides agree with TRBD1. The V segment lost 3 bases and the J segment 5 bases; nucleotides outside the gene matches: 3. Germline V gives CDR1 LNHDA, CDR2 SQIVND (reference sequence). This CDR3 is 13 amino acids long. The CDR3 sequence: CASSIRTGTEAFF. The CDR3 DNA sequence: TGTGCCAGTAGTATTCGGACAGGAACTGAAGCTTTCTTT.

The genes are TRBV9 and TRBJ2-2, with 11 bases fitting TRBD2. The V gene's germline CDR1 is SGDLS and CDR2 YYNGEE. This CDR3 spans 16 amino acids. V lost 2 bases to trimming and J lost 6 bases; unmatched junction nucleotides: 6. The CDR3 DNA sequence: TGTGCCAGCAGCGTTAATAGCGGGGGGGCCCCCGGGGAGCTGTTTTTT. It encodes CASSVNSGGAPGELFF.

The CDR3: CASSSLRVGAGGPREQYF. DNA of the CDR3: TGTGCCAGCAGCTCGTTACGAGTTGGGGCGGGAGGCCCCCGCGAGCAGTACTTC. The rearrangement uses TRBV11-2 and TRBJ2-7; 8 nucleotides match TRBD2. Trimming removed 4 bases from V and 6 bases from J; junction bases left unmatched: 20. The CDR3 loop spans 18 amino acids. Germline V CDR1 and CDR2: SGHAT, FQNNGV.

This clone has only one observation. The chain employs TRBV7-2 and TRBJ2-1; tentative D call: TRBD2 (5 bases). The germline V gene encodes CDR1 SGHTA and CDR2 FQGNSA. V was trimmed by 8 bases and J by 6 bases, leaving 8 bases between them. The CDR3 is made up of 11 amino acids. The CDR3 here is CASSGFNEQFF. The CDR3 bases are TGTGCCAGCTCGGGGTTCAATGAGCAGTTCTTC.

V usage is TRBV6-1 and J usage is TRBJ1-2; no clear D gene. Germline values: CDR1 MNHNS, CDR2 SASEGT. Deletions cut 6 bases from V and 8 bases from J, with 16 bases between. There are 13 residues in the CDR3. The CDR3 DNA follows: TGTGCCAGCAGCCTGGGAGGCAAAGGAGGCTACACCTTC. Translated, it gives CASSLGGKGGYTF.

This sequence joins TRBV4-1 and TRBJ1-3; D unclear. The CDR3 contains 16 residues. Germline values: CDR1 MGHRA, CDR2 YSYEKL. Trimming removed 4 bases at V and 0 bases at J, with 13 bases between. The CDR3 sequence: CASSLSHSLSGNTIYF. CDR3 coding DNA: TGCGCCAGCAGCCTCTCCCATAGCCTCTCTGGAAACACCATATATTTT.

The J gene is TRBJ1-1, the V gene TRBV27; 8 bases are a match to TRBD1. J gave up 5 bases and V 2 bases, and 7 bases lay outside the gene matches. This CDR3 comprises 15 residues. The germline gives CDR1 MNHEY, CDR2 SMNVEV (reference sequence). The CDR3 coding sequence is TGTGCCAGCAGTTTACAGGGGGCGGTCGGAACTGAAGCTTTCTTT. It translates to CASSLQGAVGTEAFF.

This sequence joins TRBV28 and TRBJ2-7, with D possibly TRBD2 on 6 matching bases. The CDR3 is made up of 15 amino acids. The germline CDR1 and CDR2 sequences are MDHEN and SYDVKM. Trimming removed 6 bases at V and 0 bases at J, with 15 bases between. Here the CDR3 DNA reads TGTGCCAGCAGCCTCTCCGGGGGAGGCTCCTACGAGCAGTACTTC. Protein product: CASSLSGGGSYEQYF.